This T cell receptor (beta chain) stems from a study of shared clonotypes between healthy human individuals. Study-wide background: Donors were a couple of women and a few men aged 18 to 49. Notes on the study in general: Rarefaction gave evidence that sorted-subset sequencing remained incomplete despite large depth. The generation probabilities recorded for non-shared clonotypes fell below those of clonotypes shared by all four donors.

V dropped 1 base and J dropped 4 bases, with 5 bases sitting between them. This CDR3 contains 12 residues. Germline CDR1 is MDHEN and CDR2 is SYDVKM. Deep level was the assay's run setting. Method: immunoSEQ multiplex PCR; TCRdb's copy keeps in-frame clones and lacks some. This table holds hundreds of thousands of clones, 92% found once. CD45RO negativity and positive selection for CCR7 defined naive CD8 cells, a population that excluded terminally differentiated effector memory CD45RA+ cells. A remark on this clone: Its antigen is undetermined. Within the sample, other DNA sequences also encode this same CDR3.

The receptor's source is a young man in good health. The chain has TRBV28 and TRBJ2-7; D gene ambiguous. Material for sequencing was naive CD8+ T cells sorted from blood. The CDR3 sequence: CASSLLGYEQYF. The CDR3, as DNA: TGTGCCAGCAGTTTATTAGGATACGAGCAGTACTTC.